The TCR beta chain described here comes from a study of blood T cells in healthy people across ages. Study-wide results and caveats: In long-lived donors, naive CD4+ cell counts and diversity exceeded those of aged donors. With age, beta diversity per million T cells declined roughly linearly, significantly by about 37.

It was with a sample-barcoded 5' primer and a J-beta primer mix that a second PCR of roughly 7 to 12 cycles was run. The template-switch adaptor was a 5' adaptor with 12 random nucleotides. It tagged each cDNA molecule. One entry per CDR3 protein, called by TCRdb with MiXCR from the 5' RACE reads. Of roughly 1.4 million distinct CDR3 sequences in the sample, approximately 60% were seen once. Peripheral blood samples of around 11 milliliters were drawn from each donor. The CDR3 consists of 18 residues. V gave up 2 bases and J gave up 4 bases; unmatched junction bases: 14. Of note for this clonotype: Its matching antigen is unknown.

The V call is TRBV12-3 or TRBV12-4, the J call TRBJ2-7; 10 bases line up with TRBD1. Source material: blood. The sequence derives from a man aged 18 to 35 in good health. The CDR3 here is CASSLTTAGQGNKYEQYF. Here the CDR3 DNA reads TGTGCCAGCAGTTTAACGACTGCGGGACAGGGGAATAAGTACGAGCAGTACTTC.